The 14 T cell receptor beta chains reported below all come from one sample, sequenced in a study of blood T cell repertoires in COVID-19 (dated by TCRdb to the early 2020s). Library construction relied on the immunoSEQ multiplex PCR assay. TCRdb carries this immuneACCESS record with in-frame sequences only. Its versions omit some clonotypes, under half of them owing to an unresolved V gene in the studies checked, with the rest unexplained. The sample records 100,000 to 150,000 clones, 84% of which are singletons. 1.4% to 1.5% of the sample is in the top ten clones. Sequenced: peripheral blood. The source is a man aged 55 to 70 with acute or convalescent COVID-19.

The chain carries TRBV29-1 and TRBJ2-7, with unresolved D. The CDR3 spans 12 residues. The V gene lost 4 bases and the J gene lost 2 bases, with 9 bases spanning the gap. The V gene's germline CDR1 is SQVTM and CDR2 ANQGSEA. The CDR3 DNA sequence: TGCAGCGTTGTATTTGGAGCCTACGAGCAGTACTTC. It encodes CSVVFGAYEQYF.

DNA of the CDR3: TGTGCCTGGTCCTCCGGACAGGGGTACAAGGGCTACACCTTC. It translates to CAWSSGQGYKGYTF. J is TRBJ1-2 and V is TRBV30; 9 bases map to TRBD1. In germline, CDR1 is GTSNPN, CDR2 SVGIG (reference sequence). The CDR3 is 14 amino acids. V trimming: 5 bases; J trimming: 8 bases; junction bases outside the gene matches: 12.

A single count supports this clone. Here the CDR3 reads CASSLGSSVNTEAFF. In DNA, the CDR3 is TGTGCCAGCAGCTTAGGCTCCAGTGTGAACACTGAAGCTTTCTTT. This sequence joins TRBV7-9 and TRBJ1-1; D gene ambiguous. V lost 1 base and J 0 bases, leaving 9 bases between the germline ends. Germline lookup yields CDR1 SEHNR and CDR2 FQNEAQ (reference sequence). The CDR3 contains 15 residues.

The chain has TRBV24-1 and TRBJ1-2, with 10 bases lining up with TRBD1. V lost 6 bases to trimming and J lost 0 bases; unmatched junction nucleotides: 3. CDR1 and CDR2 (germline): KGHDR, SFDVKD. The CDR3 length is 15 residues. CDR3 in amino acids: CATSTGQGANYGYTF. CDR3 nucleotide sequence: TGTGCCACCAGTACTGGACAGGGGGCTAACTATGGCTACACCTTC.

The V and J genes are TRBV14 and TRBJ2-3; 16 bases align to TRBD2. Germline-derived CDR1 and CDR2 are SGHDN and FVKESK. This CDR3 region has 18 residues. With 4 bases clipped from V and 4 bases from J, the junction kept 8 bases outside the gene matches. The CDR3 is CASSPWGLAGGPSDTQYF. CDR3 bases: TGTGCCAGCAGCCCCTGGGGACTAGCGGGGGGGCCCTCAGATACGCAGTATTTT.

The genes are TRBV27 and TRBJ1-2; no firm D call. V was cut by 8 bases and J by 4 bases, with 14 bases left in between. CDR1 is MNHEY and CDR2 is SMNVEV in the germline V gene (reference sequence). This CDR3 contains 13 residues. The CDR3 spells CASRSGGRYGYTF. The CDR3 nucleotides are TGTGCCAGCCGGTCCGGCGGCCGCTATGGCTACACCTTC.

The chain recombines TRBV28 with TRBJ2-7; possibly TRBD2 for D (5 bases). V was shortened by 6 bases and J by 0 bases, with 12 bases between the two germline ends. This CDR3 comprises 14 residues. Germline assignment: CDR1 MDHEN and CDR2 SYDVKM. The CDR3 DNA reads TGTGCCAGCAGCCCCGGGCGGGCCTCCTACGAGCAGTACTTC. It is translated as CASSPGRASYEQYF.

V and J are TRBV13 and TRBJ1-4; 7 nucleotides match TRBD1. Germline-derived CDR1 and CDR2 are PRHDT and FYEKMQ (reference sequence). The CDR3 sequence is 16 residues long. V shed 5 bases, J shed 5 bases, and the junction held 11 bases outside the gene matches. This chain's CDR3 is CASSLYPGQLNEKLFF. The CDR3 region has the DNA TGTGCCAGCAGCCTCTATCCGGGACAGCTCAATGAAAAACTGTTTTTT.

As to this clone: This specimen includes other DNA sequences encoding the same CDR3. V is TRBV24-1 and J is TRBJ1-5; D unclear. The germline gives CDR1 KGHDR, CDR2 SFDVKD. The germline V and J ends were trimmed by 4 bases and 3 bases, with 6 bases remaining between them. The CDR3 runs to 13 residues. In DNA, the CDR3 is TGTGCCACCAGTGAGCGCAACAATCAGCCCCAGCATTTT. Translating gives CATSERNNQPQHF.

The gene calls are TRBV6-4 and TRBJ1-2; D call uncertain. There are 13 residues in the CDR3. Germline CDR1 reads MRHNA; CDR2 reads SNTAGT. Trimming removed 5 bases from V and 11 bases from J, with 18 bases in between. CDR3 DNA: TGTGCCAGCAGTCCCACTGGGTCTGGAGATTACACCTTC. This encodes CASSPTGSGDYTF.

In its sample, this clone was seen once. The CDR3 DNA reads TGTGCCAGCAGCCTCGGGACAGTCATGAACACTGAAGCTTTCTTT. Translating it yields CASSLGTVMNTEAFF. The chain uses TRBV9 and TRBJ1-1; 7 nucleotides line up with TRBD1. This CDR3 is 15 amino acids long. V shed 4 bases, J shed 0 bases, and the junction held 6 bases outside the gene matches. The V gene's germline CDR1 is SGDLS and CDR2 YYNGEE. The whole variable domain, remainder taken from reference TRBV9 and TRBJ1-1, is DSGVTQTPKHLITATGQRVTLRCSPRSGDLSVYWYQQSLDQGLQFLIQYYNGEERAKGNILERFSAQQFPDLHSELNLSSLELGDSALYFCASSLGTVMNTEAFFGQGTRLTVV.

The chain links TRBV9 to TRBJ2-1, with 7 bases fitting TRBD1. Germline CDR1 and CDR2: SGDLS and YYNGEE. The CDR3 is 15 amino acids. After removal of 2 bases from V and 0 bases from J, the junction contained 2 bases not matched to a gene. The DNA for the CDR3 is TGTGCCAGCAGCGTCCGACAGGGCTCCTACAATGAGCAGTTCTTC. Encoded protein: CASSVRQGSYNEQFF.

The chain employs TRBV6-5 and TRBJ1-2; TRBD1 agrees at 7 bases. CDR3 size: 14 residues. CDR1 is MNHEY, CDR2 SVGAGI, per germline. Trimming at V came to 6 bases and at J to 8 bases, leaving 12 bases not matched to a gene. The CDR3: CASSPRERGRGYTF. The CDR3 bases are TGTGCCAGCAGCCCCCGGGAGAGGGGGCGAGGCTACACCTTC.

The chain has TRBV4-2 and TRBJ2-5; 11 nucleotides line up with TRBD2. This CDR3 comprises 19 residues. CDR1 and CDR2 from the germline V gene are LGHNA and YNFKEQ. V shed 0 bases and J 5 bases; nucleotides not matched to a gene: 14. The CDR3 region is CASSQDLAGGPVSEETQYF. CDR3 bases: TGTGCCAGCAGCCAAGATTTAGCGGGAGGGCCGGTCTCGGAGGAGACCCAGTACTTC.